These 27 T cell receptor beta chains were all obtained from the same sample, sequenced in a study of blood T cell repertoires in COVID-19. Only in-frame clones appear in the TCRdb table, and some are missing; sequencing was by immunoSEQ multiplex PCR. The sample includes 95,000 to 100,000 clones, 91% of them seen just once. Sequencing was done on a sample of peripheral blood. The receptors come from a man aged 45 to 65 with acute or convalescent COVID-19.

This clone was found once. The chain joins TRBV6-5 to TRBJ2-4; 7 bases fit TRBD1. This CDR3 is built from 13 residues. Germline V lookup: CDR1 MNHEY, CDR2 SVGAGI. V gave up 3 bases and J gave up 16 bases; unmatched junction bases: 12. The CDR3 DNA reads as TGTGCCAGCAGTTATTCAGATGGGACAGTAAGCTACTTC. It yields the protein CASSYSDGTVSYF.

This clone was picked up one time. The chain recombines TRBV6-6 with TRBJ1-4, with D possibly matching TRBD1 (5 bases). Trimming took 2 bases from V and 3 from J, leaving 13 bases between them. Germline CDR1 MNHNY, CDR2 SVGAGI (reference sequence). The CDR3 totals 16 residues. The CDR3 sequence is CASSYEPRVANEKLFF. The DNA for the CDR3 is TGTGCCAGCAGTTACGAGCCCAGGGTGGCTAATGAAAAACTGTTTTTT.

This clone was found once. The chain combines TRBV7-9 with TRBJ2-2, with D possibly TRBD2 on 6 matching bases. This CDR3 comprises 16 residues. The germline gives CDR1 SEHNR, CDR2 FQNEAQ (reference sequence). The germline V and J ends were trimmed by 6 bases and 4 bases, with 18 bases remaining between them. The CDR3 sequence: CASRGRGQDFTGELFF. CDR3 DNA sequence: TGTGCCAGCAGGGGGCGGGGTCAGGATTTCACCGGGGAGCTGTTTTTT.

The chain recombines TRBV3-1 (or the pseudogene TRBV3-2) with TRBJ1-6, with 7 nucleotides matching TRBD1. Germline CDR1 reads LGHDT; CDR2 reads YNNKEL (reference sequence). This CDR3 is 14 amino acids long. J was trimmed by 7 bases and V by 1 base; bases with no gene match: 1. CDR3 amino acids: CASSQGRGNSPLHF. The CDR3 DNA reads as TGTGCCAGCAGCCAAGGCAGGGGGAATTCACCCCTCCACTTT.

The V and J genes are TRBV6-5 and TRBJ2-7; 9 nucleotides align to TRBD1. CDR3 length: 13 residues. Germline V gene sequence: CDR1 MNHEY, CDR2 SVGAGI. V was pared by 6 bases and J by 4 bases, with 4 bases of the junction left unmatched. The chain's CDR3 is CASSWDRAYEQYF. The CDR3 DNA reads TGTGCCAGCAGCTGGGACAGGGCGTACGAGCAGTACTTC.

The chain couples TRBV19 to TRBJ2-1; possibly TRBD2 for D (6 bases). The CDR3 is made up of 15 amino acids. V was shortened by 3 bases and J by 3 bases, with 12 bases between the two germline ends. Germline values: CDR1 LNHDA, CDR2 SQIVND (reference sequence). CDR3 bases: TGTGCCAGTAGTATGTGGGGACTTGACTACAATGAGCAGTTCTTC. Its translation: CASSMWGLDYNEQFF.

J is TRBJ2-3 and V is TRBV7-2; 8 bases line up with TRBD2. From germline, CDR1 is SGHTA and CDR2 FQGNSA. The CDR3 spans 16 residues. The junction had 7 bases not matched to a gene; V was cut back by 1 base and J by 4 bases. The CDR3 is CASSLGGGGLADTQYF. In nucleotides, the CDR3 is TGTGCCAGCAGCTTAGGAGGCGGGGGGCTGGCAGATACGCAGTATTTT. Variable domain in full (rest from reference TRBV7-2 and TRBJ2-3): GAGVSQSPSNKVTEKGKDVELRCDPISGHTALYWYRQSLGQGLEFLIYFQGNSAPDKSGLPSDRFSAERTGGSVSTLTIQRTQQEDSAVYLCASSLGGGGLADTQYFGPGTRLTVL.

This chain uses TRBV18 with TRBJ1-2; possibly TRBD1 for D (5 bases). The CDR3 runs to 13 residues. The V gene's germline CDR1 is KGHSH and CDR2 LQKENI. V was clipped by 0 bases and J by 11 bases, with 13 bases between them. Here the CDR3 reads CASSPPGAPGYTF. CDR3 DNA sequence: TGTGCCAGCTCACCACCTGGGGCCCCTGGGTACACCTTC. Variable domain in full (rest from reference TRBV18 and TRBJ1-2): NAGVMQNPRHLVRRRGQEARLRCSPMKGHSHVYWYRQLPEEGLKFMVYLQKENIIDESGMPKERFSAEFPKEGPSILRIQQVVRGDSAAYFCASSPPGAPGYTFGSGTRLTVV.

The rearrangement uses TRBV6-5 and TRBJ2-7, with D possibly TRBD1 on 5 matching bases. V lost 7 bases and J lost 4, with 11 bases in between. Germline V CDR1 and CDR2: MNHEY, SVGAGI. The CDR3 length is 12 residues. CDR3 DNA: TGTGCCAGCACCCGACAGAATTACGAGCAGTACTTC. Residues: CASTRQNYEQYF.

This clone occurred once. At the DNA level, this CDR3 is encoded by other sequences in the same sample as well. The V call is TRBV9, the J call TRBJ1-1; no reliable D call. Germline CDR1 reads SGDLS; CDR2 reads YYNGEE. The length of the CDR3 is 13 residues. V lost 0 bases and J 5 bases, leaving 8 bases between the germline ends. The CDR3 DNA follows: TGTGCCAGCAGCGTAGCTTCAGGTACTGAAGCTTTCTTT. It encodes CASSVASGTEAFF.

This clone is a singleton in its sample. The rearrangement links TRBV19 to TRBJ2-3; D is unresolved. Trimming took off 5 bases at V and 5 bases at J, with 8 bases between the two ends. CDR1 and CDR2 from the germline V gene are LNHDA and SQIVND (reference sequence). This CDR3 comprises 12 residues. CDR3 bases: TGTGCCAGTAGTCTAACGAGAGATACGCAGTATTTT. It yields the protein CASSLTRDTQYF.

This chain links TRBV5-4 with TRBJ2-1; D unresolved. CDR3 length: 13 amino acids. With 1 base removed from V and 7 bases from J, the gap between germline ends came to 9 bases. CDR1 and CDR2 (germline): SGHNT, YYREEE (reference sequence). CDR3 loop: CASSLHRSNEQFF. Here the CDR3 DNA reads TGTGCCAGCAGCTTGCACCGGTCGAATGAGCAGTTCTTC.

V gene TRBV10-1 combines with J gene TRBJ2-2, with TRBD2 as a possible D gene (6 bases). The CDR3 covers 16 residues. V lost 10 bases and J lost 0, with 18 bases in between. Germline values: CDR1 WNHNN, CDR2 SYGVQD (reference sequence). In DNA, the CDR3 is TGCGCCACCCTGACTAGGACCCCTCCGAACACCGGGGAGCTGTTTTTT. Residues: CATLTRTPPNTGELFF.

V gene TRBV5-6 combines with J gene TRBJ1-2; tentative D call: TRBD1 (6 bases). The CDR3 has 15 amino acids. V was shortened by 1 base and J by 0 bases, with 10 bases between the two germline ends. CDR1 is SGHDT, CDR2 YYEEEE, per germline. CDR3 amino acids: CASSLNRAPNYGYTF. DNA for the CDR3: TGTGCCAGCAGCTTGAACAGGGCCCCTAACTATGGCTACACCTTC.

V usage is TRBV27 and J usage is TRBJ1-6; TRBD1 matches at 8 bases. CDR3 length: 14 residues. Germline V gives CDR1 MNHEY, CDR2 SMNVEV (reference sequence). Losses at the gene ends were 4 bases for V and 9 bases for J; bases not matched to a gene: 5. CDR3 nucleotide sequence: TGTGCCAGCAGTTCCTCCAGGGGGCCTTCACCCCTCCACTTT. This sequence encodes CASSSSRGPSPLHF.

The chain employs TRBV6-1 and TRBJ1-2, with a tentative D call TRBD1 (6 bases). Germline V gives CDR1 MNHNS, CDR2 SASEGT. The CDR3 is 15 amino acids. The V end was cut by 0 bases, the J end by 3 bases, with 11 bases between. CDR3 protein: CASSEARQVDYGYTF. The DNA of the CDR3 is TGTGCCAGCAGTGAAGCGCGACAGGTGGACTATGGCTACACCTTC.

The genes are TRBV9 and TRBJ1-4; weak D call: TRBD1 (5 bases). This CDR3 is 15 amino acids long. The germline V gene encodes CDR1 SGDLS and CDR2 YYNGEE. V dropped 4 bases and J dropped 8 bases, with 18 bases sitting between them. The CDR3 sequence: CASSLQGRIGEKLFF. The CDR3 DNA sequence: TGTGCCAGCAGCCTCCAGGGTCGGATAGGGGAAAAACTGTTTTTT.

The chain joins TRBV18 to TRBJ2-7, with D unresolved. Trimming stripped 0 bases from V and 2 bases from J, with 11 bases between. The CDR3 runs to 15 residues. The germline CDR1 and CDR2 sequences are KGHSH and LQKENI. The CDR3 DNA reads TGTGCCAGCTCACCACCGCAAGCCAGGACCTACGAGCAGTACTTC. Residues: CASSPPQARTYEQYF.

This chain connects TRBV4-2 to TRBJ1-4; D ambiguous. Trimming removed 4 bases from V and 8 bases from J, with 17 bases in between. Germline CDR1 and CDR2: LGHNA and YNFKEQ. The CDR3 covers 15 residues. As DNA, the CDR3 is TGTGCCAGCAGCCTACCTATCGGAGAGAACGAAAAACTGTTTTTT. Its protein product is CASSLPIGENEKLFF.

The chain joins TRBV24-1 to TRBJ1-4, with unresolved D. There are 12 residues in the CDR3. Germline V CDR1 and CDR2: KGHDR, SFDVKD. Trimming took off 0 bases at V and 10 bases at J, with 5 bases between the two ends. CDR3 in amino acids: CATSDLTGKLFF. The CDR3 DNA sequence: TGTGCCACCAGTGATTTGACGGGAAAACTGTTTTTT.

The CDR3 region has the DNA TGTGCCAGCAGTGAAACTACCGAGTTCTTC. Its translation: CASSETTEFF. V and J are TRBV6-1 and TRBJ2-1; unclear D gene. Germline loops: CDR1 MNHNS, CDR2 SASEGT. V lost 2 bases and J lost 14, with 7 bases in between. This CDR3 region has 10 residues.

The chain recombines TRBV3-1 (or the pseudogene TRBV3-2) with TRBJ1-1; D unclear. Trimming pared 1 base from V and 1 base from J, leaving 4 bases between. The CDR3 loop spans 13 amino acids. Germline V lookup: CDR1 LGHDT, CDR2 YNNKEL (reference sequence). The CDR3 sequence is CASSQGQNTEAFF. DNA of the CDR3: TGTGCCAGCAGCCAAGGGCAGAACACTGAAGCTTTCTTT.

The rearrangement uses TRBV27 and TRBJ2-7; TRBD1 might be the D (6 bases). There are 14 residues in the CDR3. The germline V gene has CDR1 MNHEY and CDR2 SMNVEV (reference sequence). Trimming cost V 6 bases and J 3 bases, with 15 bases left between them. The CDR3 loop reads CASRHGTQLYEQYF. CDR3 bases: TGTGCCAGCAGGCACGGGACACAGCTCTACGAGCAGTACTTC.

The V gene is TRBV6-6, the J gene TRBJ1-1; no reliable D call. CDR1 MNHNY and CDR2 SVGAGI come from the germline V gene (reference sequence). CDR3 length equals 16 residues. Trimming pared 6 bases from V and 1 base from J, leaving 18 bases between. CDR3 DNA: TGTGCCAGCAGCCGACGTCAAACTATGGCGAACACTGAAGCTTTCTTT. Translating gives CASSRRQTMANTEAFF.

V is TRBV6-5 and J is TRBJ2-3; D uncertain. This CDR3 has 15 amino acids. Germline values: CDR1 MNHEY, CDR2 SVGAGI. The V gene lost 2 bases and the J gene lost 0 bases, with 9 bases spanning the gap. CDR3 region: CASSYAASSTDTQYF. The DNA for the CDR3 is TGTGCCAGCAGTTACGCGGCAAGCAGCACAGATACGCAGTATTTT.

The V gene is TRBV29-1, the J gene TRBJ1-2, with D possibly matching TRBD1 (6 bases). Looked up from germline, CDR1 is SQVTM and CDR2 is ANQGSEA. This CDR3 contains 13 residues. The ends were cut back, 4 bases at V and 7 bases at J, with 16 bases in the middle. CDR3 bases: TGCAGCGTTGGGGCGGGAGGGGGGTTTGGCTACACCTTC. Translation gives CSVGAGGGFGYTF.

This clone was seen once. This chain joins TRBV9 and TRBJ2-7; D is possibly TRBD2 (5 bases). Trimming took off 3 bases at V and 5 bases at J, with 18 bases between the two ends. This CDR3 contains 15 residues. Germline V gene lookup returns CDR1 SGDLS and CDR2 YYNGEE. CDR3 region: CASSAGDLSRDEQYF. The CDR3 nucleotides are TGTGCCAGCAGCGCCGGGGATCTATCTCGGGACGAGCAGTACTTC. Full variable domain (outside the CDR3, taken from reference TRBV9 and TRBJ2-7): DSGVTQTPKHLITATGQRVTLRCSPRSGDLSVYWYQQSLDQGLQFLIQYYNGEERAKGNILERFSAQQFPDLHSELNLSSLELGDSALYFCASSAGDLSRDEQYFGPGTRLTVT.